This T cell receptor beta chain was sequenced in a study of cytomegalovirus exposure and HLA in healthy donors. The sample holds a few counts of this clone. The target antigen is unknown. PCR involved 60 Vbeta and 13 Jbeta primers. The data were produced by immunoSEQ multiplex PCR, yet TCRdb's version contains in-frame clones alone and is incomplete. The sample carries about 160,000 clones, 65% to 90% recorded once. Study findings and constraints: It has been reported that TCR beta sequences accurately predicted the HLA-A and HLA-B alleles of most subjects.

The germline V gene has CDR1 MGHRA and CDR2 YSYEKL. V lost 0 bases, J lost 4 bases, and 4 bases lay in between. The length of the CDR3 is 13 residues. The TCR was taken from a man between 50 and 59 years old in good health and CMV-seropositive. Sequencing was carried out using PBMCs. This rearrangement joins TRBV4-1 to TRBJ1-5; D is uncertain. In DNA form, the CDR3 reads TGCGCCAGCAGCCAAGACAGAAATCAGCCCCAGCATTTT. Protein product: CASSQDRNQPQHF.